This T cell receptor (beta chain) emerged from a study of blood T cell repertoires in COVID-19. Sequenced by immunoSEQ multiplex PCR; TCRdb stores in-frame clones only, minus some. Of roughly 300,000 clones in the sample, 85% to 90% were seen once. This clone has just one count. Donors were grouped by their self-reported clinical history. The junction had 6 bases not matched to a gene; V was cut back by 1 base and J by 0 bases. Per germline, CDR1 SEHNR and CDR2 FQNEAQ (reference sequence). The CDR3 is 18 residues long. This TCR was recovered from a man aged 25 to 45 who had recovered from COVID-19. The J gene is TRBJ2-6, the V gene TRBV7-9; 7 bases line up with TRBD1. The sequenced sample was PBMCs or T cells enriched from blood (not recorded which). In DNA, the CDR3 is TGTGCCAGCAGCTTAGAGGGGGACAGCAGCTCTGGGGCCAACGTCCTGACTTTC. Its protein is CASSLEGDSSSGANVLTF.